The 29 T cell receptor beta chains below were found in one sample sequenced in a study of CXCR4 blockade with PD-1 therapy in pancreatic cancer. Assay used: immunoSEQ multiplex PCR; TCRdb lists only in-frame clones, some missing. The top ten hold about 5.4% of the sample, which has 2,500 to 3,000 clones, roughly half seen once. The material sequenced was tumor tissue. The receptors come from a human donor with pancreatic ductal adenocarcinoma.

In its sample, this clone was seen a few times. This chain uses TRBV6-8 with TRBJ1-1; tentative D call: TRBD1 (5 bases). Trimming removed 6 bases from V and 1 base from J, with 9 bases in between. Per the germline V gene, CDR1 is MNHGY and CDR2 is SAAAGT. This CDR3 is built from 13 residues. The CDR3 region is CASRPGGNTEAFF. CDR3 DNA sequence: TGTGCCAGCAGACCGGGGGGGAACACTGAAGCTTTCTTT.

This rearrangement joins TRBV19 to TRBJ2-3, with a tentative D call TRBD2 (5 bases). Germline CDR1 reads LNHDA; CDR2 reads SQIVND (reference sequence). V was trimmed by 4 bases and J by 7 bases, leaving 9 bases between them. The CDR3 runs to 12 residues. DNA for the CDR3: TGTGCCAGTAGTACGGGCGGGTATACGCAGTATTTT. Protein sequence: CASSTGGYTQYF.

The chain couples TRBV6-8 to TRBJ2-2; 9 bases are a match to TRBD1. Trimming at V came to 5 bases and at J to 1 base, leaving 2 bases not matched to a gene. The germline gives CDR1 MNHGY, CDR2 SAAAGT. This CDR3 is 15 amino acids long. This CDR3 reads CASSDRGKNTGELFF. CDR3 DNA: TGTGCCAGCAGTGACAGGGGGAAGAACACCGGGGAGCTGTTTTTT.

By proportion, this clone is medium-sized. CDR3 nucleotide sequence: TGTGCCATCAGGGAGGGACTCACAGATACGCAGTATTTT. This codes for CAIREGLTDTQYF. This rearrangement joins TRBV6-8 to TRBJ2-3; 7 bases map to TRBD2. Per germline, CDR1 MNHGY and CDR2 SAAAGT. Trimming removed 10 bases from V and 2 bases from J; junction bases left unmatched: 6. CDR3 length: 13 amino acids.

This clone was seen a few times. The gene calls are TRBV11-3 and TRBJ2-2; D may be TRBD1 or TRBD2 (6 bases each). Germline CDR1 reads SGHNT; CDR2 reads YENEEA. V was clipped by 5 bases and J by 7 bases, with 20 bases between them. The length of the CDR3 is 16 residues. The CDR3 DNA sequence: TGTGCCAGCAGCCAACAGGGAGGCAGGGATAACGGGGAGCTGTTTTTT. Its protein product is CASSQQGGRDNGELFF. Full variable domain (remainder filled in from reference TRBV11-3 and TRBJ2-2): EAGVVQSPRYKIIEKKQPVAFWCNPISGHNTLYWYLQNLGQGPELLIRYENEEAVDDSQLPKDRFSAERLKGVDSTLKIQPAELGDSAVYLCASSQQGGRDNGELFFGEGSRLTVL.

The V call is TRBV6-8, the J call TRBJ1-1, with TRBD1 identical over 7 bases. The CDR3 length is 16 residues. Trimming cost V 5 bases and J 4 bases; bases outside gene matches: 13. Germline-derived CDR1 and CDR2 are MNHGY and SAAAGT. This chain's CDR3 is CASSRTTGILLTEAFF. The CDR3 DNA reads as TGTGCCAGCAGTCGTACGACAGGGATACTTCTCACTGAAGCTTTCTTT.

The sample holds a few counts of this clone. This chain uses TRBV15 with TRBJ2-7, with D perhaps given as TRBD1 or TRBD2 (5 bases each). The CDR3 consists of 15 residues. Germline V gene data show CDR1 as LNHNV and CDR2 as YYDKDF (reference sequence). Trimming removed 0 bases from V and 6 bases from J, with 15 bases in between. The CDR3 coding sequence is TGTGCCACCAGCAGAGATCGGAGAGGGCAGGGCGAGCAGTACTTC. Translation: CATSRDRRGQGEQYF.

V is TRBV6-8 and J is TRBJ2-2; D call uncertain. The CDR3 length is 14 residues. Per the germline V gene, CDR1 is MNHGY and CDR2 is SAAAGT. V lost 0 bases to trimming and J lost 3 bases, with 5 bases between them. The CDR3 DNA follows: TGTGCCAGCAGTTACTCAGCCGACACCGGGGAGCTGTTTTTT. Protein sequence: CASSYSADTGELFF.

The sample holds a few counts of this clone. The chain employs TRBV11-1 and TRBJ2-5; 10 bases line up with TRBD1. The CDR3 has 16 amino acids. CDR1 is SGHAT and CDR2 is FQDESV in the germline V gene (reference sequence). J lost 2 bases, V lost 7 bases, and 10 bases had no gene match. The CDR3 coding sequence is TGTGCCAGCAACGCTGACAGGGGGCGAGGGCAAGAGACCCAGTACTTC. It translates to CASNADRGRGQETQYF.

The chain recombines TRBV6-7 with TRBJ2-7; 12 positions agree with TRBD1. TRBV6-7 is classed as an ORF, of uncertain function. The CDR3 consists of 15 residues. J gave up 4 bases and V 7 bases, and 8 bases lay outside the gene matches. DNA for the CDR3: TGTGCCAGCACCGTCCGGGACAGGGGGCTATACGAGCAGTACTTC. Translation gives CASTVRDRGLYEQYF.

In this sample, this clone turned up once. The rearrangement joins TRBV6-7 to TRBJ2-3, with TRBD1 matching 9 bases. TRBV6-7 qualifies as an ORF whose function is uncertain. This CDR3 spans 23 amino acids. V trimming: 0 bases; J trimming: 0 bases; junction bases outside the gene matches: 22. CDR3 in DNA: TGTGCCAGCAGTTACTCGTATCTCGAGGGACAGGGCTCTTTTTTGGGAAGCACAGATACGCAGTATTTT. Residues: CASSYSYLEGQGSFLGSTDTQYF.

This chain uses TRBV14 with TRBJ2-2; the D is unclear. The ends were cut back, 2 bases at V and 1 base at J, with 5 bases in the middle. The CDR3 extends over 14 amino acids. Germline V CDR1 and CDR2: SGHDN, FVKESK. CDR3 residues: CASSQRQNTGELFF. The CDR3 DNA follows: TGTGCCAGCAGCCAACGACAGAACACCGGGGAGCTGTTTTTT.

This clone was seen more than once but under ten times. Other DNA sequences from this sample encode an identical CDR3 as well. The CDR3: CASSGSNEKLFF. In DNA form, the CDR3 reads TGTGCCAGCAGTGGGTCTAATGAAAAACTGTTTTTT. The chain uses TRBV6-8 and TRBJ1-4; D call uncertain. The ends were cut back, 5 bases at V and 3 bases at J, with 4 bases in the middle. CDR1 and CDR2 from the germline V gene are MNHGY and SAAAGT. The CDR3 sequence is 12 residues long.

This chain uses TRBV19 with TRBJ2-1; no definite D call. Germline V gene lookup returns CDR1 LNHDA and CDR2 SQIVND (reference sequence). Trimming removed 3 bases at V and 3 bases at J, with 12 bases between. This CDR3 is 15 amino acids long. Here the CDR3 DNA reads TGTGCCAGTAGTATTGAGAACCAAATCTACAATGAGCAGTTCTTC. It translates to CASSIENQIYNEQFF.

The chain carries TRBV19 and TRBJ1-4, with D unclear. V was pared by 5 bases and J by 9 bases, with 16 bases between. CDR1 is LNHDA, CDR2 SQIVND, per germline (reference sequence). The CDR3 is 14 residues long. The CDR3 region has the DNA TGTGCCAGTAGTGCTCCTGACGGGCAAAAAAAACTGTTTTTT. Protein sequence: CASSAPDGQKKLFF.

The chain combines TRBV18 with TRBJ1-6; D not resolved. V was shortened by 3 bases and J by 10 bases, with 19 bases between the two germline ends. The germline V gene has CDR1 KGHSH and CDR2 LQKENI. This CDR3 has 16 amino acids. CDR3 nucleotide sequence: TGTGCCAGCTCACCTTTGAGGCCCGAGCTGGAATCACCCCTCCACTTT. This translates into CASSPLRPELESPLHF.

The V and J genes are TRBV14 and TRBJ1-2, with a possible D match to TRBD1 (5 bases). Germline CDR1 reads SGHDN; CDR2 reads FVKESK. The germline V and J ends were trimmed by 5 bases and 7 bases, with 14 bases remaining between them. The CDR3 runs to 13 residues. The CDR3 region has the DNA TGTGCCAGCAGCTTAAAGGGGAGATCTGGCTACACCTTC. Its translation: CASSLKGRSGYTF.

This clone was observed a few times. The rearrangement links TRBV7-6 to TRBJ2-7; weak D call: TRBD1 (5 bases). V was clipped by 3 bases and J by 3 bases, with 12 bases between them. Germline assignment: CDR1 SGHVS and CDR2 FNYEAQ. The CDR3 contains 14 residues. The CDR3 bases are TGTGCCAGCAGCTTGGGGCAGGCGAGCTACGAGCAGTACTTC. Encoded protein: CASSLGQASYEQYF.

This chain connects TRBV19 to TRBJ2-3; a weak D match, TRBD1 (6 bases). V dropped 6 bases and J dropped 9 bases, with 13 bases sitting between them. The CDR3 runs to 12 residues. Germline CDR1 is LNHDA and CDR2 is SQIVND (reference sequence). CDR3 nucleotide sequence: TGTGCCAGTAGGCTATCAGGGGAAACGCAGTATTTT. Translated, it gives CASRLSGETQYF.

The table lists this clone with a few counts. At one of its ends the junction is not consistent with the germline gene, which may arise from a read error. The chain carries TRBV28 and TRBJ1-2; D unresolved. There are 13 residues in the CDR3. Germline loops: CDR1 MDHEN, CDR2 SYDVKM. The CDR3 loop reads CASIPGSNYGYTF. CDR3 nucleotide sequence: TGTGCCAGCATCCCGGGATCTAACTATGGTTACACCTTC.

This clone was counted only a few times. The chain has TRBV9 and TRBJ1-2; perhaps TRBD1 as D (5 bases). Germline V gene sequence: CDR1 SGDLS, CDR2 YYNGEE. V was cut by 7 bases and J by 4 bases, with 14 bases left in between. The length of the CDR3 is 13 residues. Here the CDR3 reads CASLEAQGYGYTF. CDR3 nucleotides: TGTGCCAGCCTCGAGGCGCAGGGCTATGGCTACACCTTC.

In its sample, this clone was seen a few times. The chain is built from TRBV10-2 and TRBJ2-1; no clear D gene. Looked up from germline, CDR1 is WSHSY and CDR2 is SAAADI. This CDR3 contains 13 residues. Trimming shortened V by 8 bases and J by 2 bases, and 10 bases separated the two germline ends. DNA of the CDR3: TGCGCCAGCCCCTACGGCACCTACAATGAGCAGTTCTTC. Translation gives CASPYGTYNEQFF.

This clone was seen only a few times. This chain links TRBV11-3 with TRBJ2-5; TRBD1 aligns across 7 bases. The CDR3 is made up of 14 amino acids. Trimming took 6 bases from V and 6 from J; bases not matched to a gene: 10. CDR1 and CDR2 from the germline V gene are SGHNT and YENEEA. The CDR3 DNA reads TGTGCCAGCAGGGCCGCGACAGGGAAGAAGACCCAGTACTTC. This sequence encodes CASRAATGKKTQYF.

The chain links TRBV19 to TRBJ2-3; 8 positions agree with TRBD2. This CDR3 comprises 14 residues. Germline V gene lookup returns CDR1 LNHDA and CDR2 SQIVND (reference sequence). The V and J ends lost 7 bases and 3 bases, in that order; junction bases with no gene match: 6. In nucleotides, the CDR3 is TGTGCCAGTACCCCGGGACTAGGGACAGATACGCAGTATTTT. It codes for CASTPGLGTDTQYF.

A remark on this clone: A junction boundary mismatches the germline segment, possibly from a read error. For the CDR3, the DNA is TGTGCCATCAGTGTTGGAACATTAGGGGGCTACGAGCAGTACTTC. This codes for CAISVGTLGGYEQYF. This chain uses TRBV6-8 with TRBJ2-7; a possible D gene is TRBD1 (6 bases). From germline, CDR1 is MNHGY and CDR2 SAAAGT. The CDR3 spans 15 residues.

The CDR3 nucleotides read TGTGCCTGGATTAGCGGGGTATCTTACAATGAGCAGTTCTTC. Translation gives CAWISGVSYNEQFF. The chain links TRBV30 to TRBJ2-1; 8 bases align to TRBD2. The CDR3 runs 14 residues. The V gene's germline CDR1 is GTSNPN and CDR2 SVGIG (reference sequence). After removal of 4 bases from V and 4 bases from J, the junction contained 6 bases not matched to a gene.

V gene TRBV30 combines with J gene TRBJ1-1; D gene unclear. V was pared by 0 bases and J by 0 bases, with 11 bases between. This CDR3 has 15 amino acids. In germline, CDR1 is GTSNPN, CDR2 SVGIG (reference sequence). The CDR3 nucleotides are TGTGCCTGGAGTGTATCCACAGCAATGAACACTGAAGCTTTCTTT. It yields the protein CAWSVSTAMNTEAFF.

Points on this clone: Other DNA sequences within the sample encode an identical CDR3. The genes are TRBV18 and TRBJ1-6, with D unclear. Germline V gene data show CDR1 as KGHSH and CDR2 as LQKENI. Trimming took 2 bases from V and 6 from J, leaving 5 bases between them. The CDR3 consists of 13 residues. As DNA, the CDR3 is TGTGCCAGCTCACCAGACCGTAATTCACCCCTCCACTTT. This codes for CASSPDRNSPLHF. Filled out from reference TRBV18 and TRBJ1-6, the complete variable domain reads NAGVMQNPRHLVRRRGQEARLRCSPMKGHSHVYWYRQLPEEGLKFMVYLQKENIIDESGMPKERFSAEFPKEGPSILRIQQVVRGDSAAYFCASSPDRNSPLHFGNGTRLTVT.

The chain joins TRBV6-8 to TRBJ2-5; tentative D call: TRBD2 (8 bases). Deletions cut 4 bases from V and 5 bases from J, with 14 bases between. The CDR3 spans 14 residues. The germline V gene has CDR1 MNHGY and CDR2 SAAAGT. The CDR3 loop is CASSLREGAETQYF. The DNA of the CDR3 is TGTGCCAGCAGTTTACGGGAGGGGGCGGAGACCCAGTACTTC.